The 11 T cell receptor beta chains in this list originate from one sample, sequenced in a study of blood T cell repertoires in COVID-19. Libraries were prepared by immunoSEQ multiplex PCR; TCRdb keeps only in-frame clonotypes and omits some of them. Among over 110,000 clones listed, over 60% were seen once. Sequencing input: peripheral blood. Every receptor here comes from a man older than 75 with acute or convalescent COVID-19.

Written as DNA, the CDR3 is TGTGCCAGCAGTTTGGTAGTTCCAGATACGCAGTATTTT. Residues: CASSLVVPDTQYF. V usage is TRBV12-3 or TRBV12-4 and J usage is TRBJ2-3; no firm D call. Trimming cost V 3 bases and J 4 bases, with 8 bases left between them. This CDR3 has 13 amino acids.

The chain combines TRBV11-2 with TRBJ1-4; 9 bases map to TRBD1. The CDR3 is 14 residues long. The trim removed 4 bases at V and 7 bases at J, leaving 4 bases unmatched. Germline CDR1 and CDR2: SGHAT and FQNNGV. The CDR3 sequence: CASSSGQGGEKLFF. The CDR3 DNA reads TGTGCCAGCAGCTCGGGACAGGGTGGTGAAAAACTGTTTTTT.

The chain's CDR3 is CATSSGGWTEAFF. The DNA for the CDR3 is TGTGCCACCAGCTCTGGGGGGTGGACTGAAGCTTTCTTT. The chain couples TRBV15 to TRBJ1-1, with a tentative D call TRBD1 (5 bases). Trimming removed 5 bases at V and 5 bases at J, with 12 bases between. The CDR3 consists of 13 residues. Germline assignment: CDR1 LNHNV and CDR2 YYDKDF (reference sequence).

V gene TRBV3-1 (or the pseudogene TRBV3-2) combines with J gene TRBJ1-2; 9 bases align to TRBD1. CDR1 is LGHDT, CDR2 YNNKEL, per germline (reference sequence). The CDR3 has 16 amino acids. The V gene end was trimmed by 8 bases and the J gene end by 1 base; junction bases not matched to a gene: 11. CDR3 amino acids: CASASRLTGGNYGYTF. In DNA form, the CDR3 reads TGTGCCAGCGCATCCCGACTGACAGGGGGTAACTATGGCTACACCTTC.

This chain joins TRBV13 and TRBJ2-1; D not certain. The CDR3 extends over 15 amino acids. The germline gives CDR1 PRHDT, CDR2 FYEKMQ (reference sequence). Trimming pared 2 bases from V and 9 bases from J, leaving 17 bases between. The DNA of the CDR3 is TGTGCCAGCAGCTTATTGAGGCGCGCGTATACTGAGCAGTTCTTC. The encoded protein is CASSLLRRAYTEQFF.

The CDR3, as DNA: TGTGCCAGCAGCTTGGACACCTGGGCTTATGGCTACACCTTC. This translates into CASSLDTWAYGYTF. V is TRBV5-5 and J is TRBJ1-2; D uncertain. Per germline, CDR1 SGHKS and CDR2 YYEKEE (reference sequence). The CDR3 has 14 residues. V dropped 0 bases and J dropped 5 bases, with 11 bases sitting between them.

This clone showed up just a few times. V is TRBV7-9 and J is TRBJ2-1, with D perhaps TRBD1 (7 bases). The CDR3 has 14 residues. Germline V gene sequence: CDR1 SEHNR, CDR2 FQNEAQ (reference sequence). V dropped 2 bases and J dropped 6 bases, with 11 bases sitting between them. DNA of the CDR3: TGTGCCAGCAGCTTACCCCAGGGGGGCAATGAGCAGTTCTTC. This translates into CASSLPQGGNEQFF.

The rearrangement joins TRBV6-2 or TRBV6-3 to TRBJ1-5; D not resolved. This CDR3 comprises 15 residues. Germline lookup yields CDR1 MNHEY and CDR2 SVGEGT. Trimming left V 4 bases short and J 1 base short, with 11 bases between. CDR3 protein: CASSSTTGSNQPQHF. In DNA form, the CDR3 reads TGTGCCAGCAGTTCAACGACCGGGAGCAATCAGCCCCAGCATTTT.

The V and J genes are TRBV7-9 and TRBJ2-7, with TRBD2 matching 8 bases. The ends lost 4 bases at V and 5 bases at J; junction bases unmatched: 7. This CDR3 is built from 14 residues. Germline V gene data show CDR1 as SEHNR and CDR2 as FQNEAQ (reference sequence). CDR3 protein: CASSSPGGLNEQYF. In nucleotides, the CDR3 is TGTGCCAGCAGCTCGCCGGGGGGGCTAAACGAGCAGTACTTC.

V is TRBV9 and J is TRBJ2-7; possible D gene TRBD1, 6 bases. Trimming shortened V by 0 bases and J by 8 bases, and 12 bases separated the two germline ends. The V gene's germline CDR1 is SGDLS and CDR2 YYNGEE. The length of the CDR3 is 13 residues. CDR3 residues: CASSVEAGAKQYF. The CDR3 coding sequence is TGTGCCAGCAGCGTAGAGGCAGGGGCTAAGCAGTACTTC.

This clone was detected only once. The chain links TRBV5-4 to TRBJ2-7, with TRBD2 matching 7 bases. The CDR3 covers 13 residues. The germline gives CDR1 SGHNT, CDR2 YYREEE (reference sequence). Germline trimming cut 4 bases from V and 2 bases from J; bases unmatched to any gene: 3. CDR3 coding DNA: TGTGCCAGCAGCATAGGGACTACCTACGAGCAGTACTTC. Its translation is CASSIGTTYEQYF. Drawing the rest from reference TRBV5-4 and TRBJ2-7, the complete variable domain is ETGVTQSPTHLIKTRGQQVTLRCSSQSGHNTVSWYQQALGQGPQFIFQYYREEENGRGNFPPRFSGLQFPNYSSELNVNALELDDSALYLCASSIGTTYEQYFGPGTRLTVT.